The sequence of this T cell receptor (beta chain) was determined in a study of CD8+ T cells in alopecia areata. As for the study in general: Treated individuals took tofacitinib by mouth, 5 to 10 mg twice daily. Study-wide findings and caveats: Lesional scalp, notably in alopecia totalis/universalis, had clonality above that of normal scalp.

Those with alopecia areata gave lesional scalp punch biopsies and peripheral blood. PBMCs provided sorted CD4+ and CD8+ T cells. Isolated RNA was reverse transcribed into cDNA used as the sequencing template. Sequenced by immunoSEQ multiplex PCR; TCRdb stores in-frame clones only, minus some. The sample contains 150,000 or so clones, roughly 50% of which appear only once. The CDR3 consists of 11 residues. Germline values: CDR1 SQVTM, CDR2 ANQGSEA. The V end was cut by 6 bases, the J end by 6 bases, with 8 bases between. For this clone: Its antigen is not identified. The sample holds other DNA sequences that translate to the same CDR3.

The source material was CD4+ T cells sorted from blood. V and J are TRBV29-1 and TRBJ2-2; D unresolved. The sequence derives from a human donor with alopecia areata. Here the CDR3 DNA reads TGCAGCGTAGAGGATCCCGGGGAGCTGTTTTTT. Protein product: CSVEDPGELFF.